This TCR beta chain was obtained from a study of brain T cells in children with intractable seizures. The study, taken as a whole, reports: Only CDR3 sequence similarity suggested viral specificity, without known HCMV serostatus. Pre- and post-surgery blood differed in depth, so pre-surgery absences may be undersampling.

Of note for this clone: Its matching antigen is unknown.

CDR3 length: 15 residues. The germline V and J ends were trimmed by 4 bases and 7 bases, with 17 bases remaining between them. Germline CDR1 and CDR2: MNHEY and SMNVEV (reference sequence). The repertoire was sequenced with immunoSEQ multiplex PCR; TCRdb's copy has only in-frame clones and lacks some. The table has around 340,000 clones, roughly 93% seen once. Time point in this sample: blood from clinic visit 5 months post-surgery; TSC patient then seizure free. Surgery cases with the highest brain T cell transcript signatures were chosen for sequencing. Patients received at least one anti-epileptic drug before surgery.

The V and J genes are TRBV27 and TRBJ2-1; D call uncertain. Sequencing was performed on peripheral blood, taken less than 6 months after surgery. This receptor was obtained from a boy younger than two with tuberous sclerosis and intractable seizures. The CDR3 loop is CASSSIGPPSNEQFF. CDR3 nucleotides: TGTGCCAGCAGTTCAATTGGGCCTCCATCTAATGAGCAGTTCTTC.